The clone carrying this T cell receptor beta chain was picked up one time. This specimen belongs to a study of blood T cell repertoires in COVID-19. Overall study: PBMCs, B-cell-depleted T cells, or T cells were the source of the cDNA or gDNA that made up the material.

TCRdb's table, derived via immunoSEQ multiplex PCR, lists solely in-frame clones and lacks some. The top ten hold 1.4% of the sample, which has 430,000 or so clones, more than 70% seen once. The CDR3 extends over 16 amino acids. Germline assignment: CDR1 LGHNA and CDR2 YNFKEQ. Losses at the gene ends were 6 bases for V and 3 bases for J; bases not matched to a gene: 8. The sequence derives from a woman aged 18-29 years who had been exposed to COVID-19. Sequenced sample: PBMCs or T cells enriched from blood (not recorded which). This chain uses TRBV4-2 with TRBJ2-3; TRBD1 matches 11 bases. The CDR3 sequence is CASSFSGQGGTDTQYF. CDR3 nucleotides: TGTGCCAGCAGTTTTTCGGGACAGGGGGGAACAGATACGCAGTATTTT.